Detailed here is one T cell receptor (beta chain). The data originate from a study of CD8+CD57+ T cells in acquired aplastic anemia. The template for TCR beta VDJ and CDR3 sequence profiling was genomic DNA. TCRdb independently ran MiXCR on the reads; one entry per CDR3 protein. The table shows approximately 170,000 distinct CDR3 sequences, with roughly half occurring only once. J was trimmed by 3 bases and V by 5 bases; bases with no gene match: 4. This CDR3 spans 14 amino acids. CDR1 and CDR2 (germline): MDHEN, SYDVKM. The sample consisted of sorted CD4+, CD8+, or CD8+CD57+ T cells (not recorded which) from PBMCs. The receptor was isolated from a human donor in good health, serving as a control. The chain links TRBV28 to TRBJ2-7; 10 bases fit TRBD1. The CDR3 DNA sequence: TGTGCCAGCAGTACCCGGACAGGGGGCTACGAGCAGTACTTC. Protein: CASSTRTGGYEQYF.